The source of this T cell receptor (beta chain) is a study of T-cell reconstitution after alpha-beta-depleted transplantation in children. This CDR3 region has 17 residues. Germline values: CDR1 SGHVS, CDR2 FQNEAQ. J lost 5 bases, V lost 3 bases, and 14 bases had no gene match. A few counts support this clonotype. A TCRbeta library incorporating unique molecular identifiers was prepared. TCRdb processed the PCR reads anew with MiXCR; each CDR3 protein has one entry. The sample includes about 540,000 distinct CDR3 sequences, approximately 20% of them seen just once. Sequencing was performed on PBMCs from the stem cell graft donor, taken from the stem cell graft. The V and J genes are TRBV7-8 and TRBJ1-1; 8 bases fit TRBD1. This sequence was found in a human donor who donated a stem cell graft to a child with acute lymphoblastic leukemia. CDR3 nucleotide sequence: TGTGCCAGCAGCTTTTTAGCCCTCGGACAGGGAGGAACTGAAGCTTTCTTT. This translates into CASSFLALGQGGTEAFF.